A selection of T cell receptor beta chains follows, all from one sample in a study of shared clonotypes between healthy human individuals. Only in-frame clones appear in the TCRdb table, and some are missing; sequencing was by immunoSEQ multiplex PCR. The sample has some 740,000 clones, 90% to 95% seen once. Specimen: naive CD8+ T cells sorted from blood. These receptors all stem from a man aged 25 to 40 in good health. The CDR3 runs from the conserved cysteine through the conserved F or W. Each record gives: D gene, J gene, clone size, V gene, CDR3 protein, CDR3 DNA. The D gene is left open where the match is weak. Not every row has a clone size; where given, it reads once, few, many or a size class.

D: TRBD1; J: TRBJ1-4; size: -; V: TRBV27; CDR3: CASRGEGADPTNEKLFF; DNA: TGTGCCAGCAGGGGCGAGGGGGCTGACCCAACTAATGAAAAACTGTTTTTT
D: TRBD1; J: TRBJ1-2; size: -; V: TRBV9; CDR3: CASSEPWDRANYGYTF; DNA: TGTGCCAGCAGCGAGCCTTGGGACAGGGCTAACTATGGCTACACCTTC
D: TRBD2; J: TRBJ2-7; size: -; V: TRBV28; CDR3: CASVGGRGYEQYF; DNA: TGTGCCAGCGTGGGCGGGAGAGGCTACGAGCAGTACTTC
D: TRBD1; J: TRBJ2-7; size: once; V: TRBV2; CDR3: CASSGLGQDFEQYF; DNA: TGTGCCAGCAGTGGACTTGGACAGGACTTTGAGCAGTACTTC
D: -; J: TRBJ2-7; size: -; V: TRBV2; CDR3: CASSDGSAGEFGEQYF; DNA: TGTGCCAGCAGTGATGGATCGGCAGGGGAATTTGGCGAGCAGTACTTC
D: -; J: TRBJ1-5; size: -; V: TRBV4-3; CDR3: CASSLGVGQPQHF; DNA: TGCGCCAGCAGTCTAGGGGTCGGTCAGCCCCAGCATTTT
D: TRBD2; J: TRBJ2-7; size: -; V: TRBV27; CDR3: CASSPFPPAGSYEQYF; DNA: TGTGCCAGCAGTCCCTTTCCCCCAGCGGGAAGCTACGAGCAGTACTTC
D: TRBD2; J: TRBJ2-7; size: -; V: TRBV19; CDR3: CASSRTSGSYEQYF; DNA: TGTGCCAGTAGTAGGACTAGCGGGAGCTACGAGCAGTACTTC
D: TRBD2; J: TRBJ2-7; size: -; V: TRBV7-6; CDR3: CASSPTSGRTYEQYF; DNA: TGTGCCAGCAGCCCAACTAGCGGGAGAACCTACGAGCAGTACTTC
D: -; J: TRBJ2-1; size: -; V: TRBV21-1; CDR3: CASTHKTRGPNEQFF; DNA: TGTGCCAGCACTCATAAAACCAGGGGACCCAATGAGCAGTTCTTC
D: TRBD2; J: TRBJ2-1; size: -; V: TRBV7-2; CDR3: CASSARDYEAWSEQFF; DNA: TGTGCCAGCAGCGCCCGGGACTATGAAGCCTGGTCTGAGCAGTTCTTC
D: TRBD1; J: TRBJ2-2; size: -; V: TRBV2; CDR3: CASSEGQGNPGELFF; DNA: TGTGCCAGCAGTGAAGGACAGGGGAACCCCGGGGAGCTGTTTTTT
D: -; J: TRBJ2-7; size: -; V: TRBV27; CDR3: CASSLGRAYEQYF; DNA: TGTGCCAGCAGTTTAGGCAGGGCCTACGAGCAGTACTTC
D: -; J: TRBJ2-7; size: -; V: TRBV29-1; CDR3: CSVEGDSSSYEQYF; DNA: TGCAGCGTTGAGGGCGACTCTTCCTCCTACGAGCAGTACTTC
D: -; J: TRBJ2-7; size: -; V: TRBV5-5; CDR3: CASRSDSTYEQYF; DNA: TGTGCCAGCAGGTCCGACAGTACCTACGAGCAGTACTTC
D: -; J: TRBJ1-2; size: -; V: TRBV11-2; CDR3: CASSLFNIGNYGYTF; DNA: TGTGCCAGCAGCTTGTTTAATATAGGGAACTATGGCTACACCTTC
D: TRBD1; J: TRBJ2-1; size: -; V: TRBV7-9; CDR3: CASSLGTGIGEQFF; DNA: TGTGCCAGCAGCCTCGGGACAGGAATAGGGGAGCAGTTCTTC
D: -; J: TRBJ2-2; size: -; V: TRBV4-1; CDR3: CASSHLQGTGELFF; DNA: TGCGCCAGCAGCCATTTACAGGGCACCGGGGAGCTGTTTTTT
D: TRBD1; J: TRBJ2-5; size: -; V: TRBV7-6; CDR3: CASSSPGQGSGETQYF; DNA: TGTGCCAGCAGCTCACCGGGACAGGGCAGCGGGGAGACCCAGTACTTC
D: -; J: TRBJ1-5; size: once; V: TRBV7-8; CDR3: CASSQPGPQHF; DNA: TGTGCCAGCAGCCAGCCGGGGCCCCAGCATTTT
D: -; J: TRBJ2-7; size: -; V: TRBV11-2; CDR3: CASSLIDEQYF; DNA: TGTGCCAGCAGCTTGATTGACGAGCAGTACTTC